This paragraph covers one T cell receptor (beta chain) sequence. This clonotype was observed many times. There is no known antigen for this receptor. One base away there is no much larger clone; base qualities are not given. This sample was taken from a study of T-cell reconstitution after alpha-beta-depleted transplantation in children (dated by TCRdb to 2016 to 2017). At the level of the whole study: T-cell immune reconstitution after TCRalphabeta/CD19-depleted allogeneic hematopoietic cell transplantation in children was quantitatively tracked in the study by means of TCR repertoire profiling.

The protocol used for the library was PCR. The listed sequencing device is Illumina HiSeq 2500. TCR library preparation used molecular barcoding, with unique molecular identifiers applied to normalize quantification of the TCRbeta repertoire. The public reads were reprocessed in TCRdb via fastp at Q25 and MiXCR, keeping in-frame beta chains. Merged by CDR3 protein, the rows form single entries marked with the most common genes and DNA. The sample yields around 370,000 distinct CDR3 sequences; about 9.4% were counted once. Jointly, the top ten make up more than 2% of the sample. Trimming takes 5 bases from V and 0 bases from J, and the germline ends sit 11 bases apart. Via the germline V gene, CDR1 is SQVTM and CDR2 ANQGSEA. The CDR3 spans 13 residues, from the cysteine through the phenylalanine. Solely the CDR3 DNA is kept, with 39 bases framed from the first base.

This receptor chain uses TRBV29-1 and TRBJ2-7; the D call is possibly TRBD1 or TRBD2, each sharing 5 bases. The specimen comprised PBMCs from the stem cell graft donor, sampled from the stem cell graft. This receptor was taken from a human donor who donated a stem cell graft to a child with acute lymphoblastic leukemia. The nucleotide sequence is TGCAGCGTTCTAGACGGGGCCTCCTACGAGCAGTACTTC. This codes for CSVLDGASYEQYF.